This T cell receptor beta chain was found in a study of CD8+CD57+ T cells in acquired aplastic anemia. Germline V CDR1 and CDR2: SGHVS, FNYEAQ. This CDR3 spans 11 amino acids. Trimming took 5 bases from V and 12 from J, leaving 11 bases between them. Overall study findings and caveats: Researchers reported that CD8+ Simpson's diversity was not significantly different in patients versus controls.

In its sample, this clonotype was seen many times. Its cognate antigen is unknown. The template for TCR beta VDJ and CDR3 sequence profiling was genomic DNA. TCRdb re-called the reads with MiXCR, one entry per CDR3 protein. The data contain 250,000 or so distinct CDR3 sequences, around 46% of them singletons. Only patients with CD8+CD57+ cell expansion on flow cytometry were chosen for sequencing. The sample was sorted CD4+, CD8+, or CD8+CD57+ T cells (not recorded which) from PBMCs. The J gene is TRBJ2-1, the V gene TRBV7-6; D may be TRBD2 (5 bases). The source is a human donor with aplastic anemia. The CDR3 nucleotides are TGTGCCAGCAGCCTCGGAGGATCGCAGTTCTTC. Protein sequence: CASSLGGSQFF.